A single sample is the source of the 12 T cell receptor beta chains below, sequenced in a study of monozygotic twins with inflammatory bowel disease (dated by TCRdb to the late 2010s). Library generation was performed with 5' RACE. These reads were obtained on an Illumina HiSeq 2500. Following TCRdb reprocessing, every CDR3 protein sequence forms one entry, and DNA is not provided. The sample table records over 150,000 distinct CDR3 sequences. Around 2.4% of the sample comes from the top ten. Material for sequencing was blood. The receptors were gathered from a human donor with ulcerative colitis or Crohn's disease, or a healthy co-twin of an affected twin (not recorded which).

The rearrangement joins TRBV20-1 to TRBJ1-6. CDR1 is DFQATT, CDR2 SNEGSKA, per germline (reference sequence). The CDR3 runs 12 residues. CDR3 residues: CSATFHNSPLHF.

The chain is built from TRBV5-6 and TRBJ2-1; there is no DNA to check the TCRdb D call of TRBD2. The CDR3 is 17 residues long. CDR1 and CDR2 from the germline V gene are SGHDT and YYEEEE. The CDR3 region is CASSTLGLAGGPNEQFF.

This chain links TRBV20-1 with TRBJ1-2; TCRdb's D call of TRBD1 is untestable without DNA. The CDR3 is made up of 13 amino acids. CDR1 is DFQATT and CDR2 is SNEGSKA in the germline V gene (reference sequence). This CDR3 is CSASLPGVEGYTF.

This chain connects TRBV7-2 to TRBJ2-7. CDR1 SGHTA and CDR2 FQGNSA come from the germline V gene. The CDR3 extends over 14 amino acids. CDR3 region: CASSLARWAYEQYF.

The chain employs TRBV5-1 and TRBJ2-1; TCRdb's D call of TRBD1 is untestable without DNA. This CDR3 is 13 amino acids long. Germline CDR1 and CDR2: SGHRS and YFSETQ. The CDR3 here is CAVSRVPVQRQFF.

The V call is TRBV9, the J call TRBJ1-4. This CDR3 is 14 amino acids long. CDR1 and CDR2 from the germline V gene are SGDLS and YYNGEE. The CDR3 reads CASSINGEGEKLFF.

CDR3 region: CASSLWGGSYEQYF. The V gene is TRBV27, the J gene TRBJ2-7; TCRdb lists TRBD1, though no DNA is available to test this call. The germline CDR1 and CDR2 sequences are MNHEY and SMNVEV (reference sequence). The CDR3 is made up of 14 amino acids.

The chain has TRBV3-1 and TRBJ2-5. The CDR3 has 12 amino acids. In germline, CDR1 is LGHDT, CDR2 YNNKEL (reference sequence). CDR3 sequence: CASSQLQETQYF.

This chain joins TRBV6-1 and TRBJ2-3; no DNA is available, so the TRBD1 call from TCRdb remains unchecked. The germline gives CDR1 MNHNS, CDR2 SASEGT. The CDR3 consists of 14 residues. The CDR3 sequence: CASGPGVGADTQYF.

The J gene is TRBJ1-2, the V gene TRBV7-9. Per germline, CDR1 SEHNR and CDR2 FQNEAQ (reference sequence). The CDR3 consists of 14 residues. The CDR3 here is CASSLAMGKYGYTF.

CDR3 amino acids: CSATPLAGGTDTQYF. The chain combines TRBV20-1 with TRBJ2-3; TCRdb gives TRBD1 as the D gene, but with no DNA this cannot be confirmed. This CDR3 region has 15 residues. Germline V gene lookup returns CDR1 DFQATT and CDR2 SNEGSKA (reference sequence).

V usage is TRBV7-8 and J usage is TRBJ1-1. The CDR3 totals 14 residues. Germline assignment: CDR1 SGHVS and CDR2 FQNEAQ. The CDR3 loop reads CASSFRHGNTEAFF.